The 25 T cell receptor beta chains given below trace back to one sample, sequenced in a study of blood T cell repertoires in COVID-19. The method was immunoSEQ multiplex PCR; TCRdb's version includes in-frame clones alone and lacks a portion of them. The profile shows some 150,000 clones, about 84% of them singletons. Sequenced input: peripheral blood. The receptors originated from a man aged 55 to 69 with active or convalescent COVID-19.

V usage is TRBV12-5 and J usage is TRBJ2-1, with D perhaps TRBD1 (6 bases). The germline V gene has CDR1 LGHNT and CDR2 FRNRAP. Trimming cost V 6 bases and J 4 bases, with 13 bases left between them. CDR3 length: 14 residues. The DNA of the CDR3 is TGTGCTAGTGGACCGGGACACTTATACAATGAGCAGTTCTTC. It is translated as CASGPGHLYNEQFF.

This clone is a singleton in its sample. V and J are TRBV5-5 and TRBJ2-7, with 7 bases lining up with TRBD1. The CDR3 has 15 residues. V was clipped by 4 bases and J by 0 bases; unmatched bases: 7. Germline loops: CDR1 SGHKS, CDR2 YYEKEE (reference sequence). DNA of the CDR3: TGTGCCAGCAGCCTGAGGGGGCTGAGCTCCTACGAGCAGTACTTC. Protein sequence: CASSLRGLSSYEQYF.

The chain combines TRBV10-3 with TRBJ1-6; 7 positions agree with TRBD1. Trimming removed 2 bases from V and 7 bases from J; junction bases left unmatched: 8. The CDR3 spans 16 residues. The germline gives CDR1 ENHRY, CDR2 SYGVKD. The CDR3 region is CAISEGNRGRNSPLHF. The CDR3 region has the DNA TGTGCCATCAGTGAGGGAAACAGGGGAAGGAATTCACCCCTCCACTTT.

This clone was recorded only once. The chain joins TRBV19 to TRBJ1-5; D gene unclear. The length of the CDR3 is 16 residues. Trimming stripped 7 bases from V and 0 bases from J, with 16 bases between. CDR1 is LNHDA, CDR2 SQIVND, per germline (reference sequence). This CDR3 is CASTSEAGVSNQPQHF. The DNA for the CDR3 is TGTGCCAGTACATCCGAAGCGGGAGTTAGCAATCAGCCCCAGCATTTT. Drawing the rest from reference TRBV19 and TRBJ1-5, the complete variable domain is DGGITQSPKYLFRKEGQNVTLSCEQNLNHDAMYWYRQDPGQGLRLIYYSQIVNDFQKGDIAEGYSVSREKKESFPLTVTSAQKNPTAFYLCASTSEAGVSNQPQHFGDGTRLSIL.

CDR3 protein: CASSPGSKVNTQYF. Here the CDR3 DNA reads TGTGCCAGCAGCCCAGGGTCGAAGGTCAATACGCAGTATTTT. The chain couples TRBV11-3 to TRBJ2-3; D possibly corresponds to TRBD1 (5 bases). V lost 5 bases to trimming and J lost 7 bases, with 16 bases between them. CDR3 size: 14 residues. CDR1 is SGHNT and CDR2 is YENEEA in the germline V gene.

The chain recombines TRBV5-5 with TRBJ2-3; weak D call: TRBD2 (5 bases). Deletions cut 1 base from V and 10 bases from J, with 13 bases between. The germline V gene has CDR1 SGHKS and CDR2 YYEKEE (reference sequence). The CDR3 runs 13 residues. The CDR3 loop is CASSLSRTSPQYF. CDR3 nucleotides: TGTGCCAGCAGCTTGTCCAGGACTTCTCCGCAGTATTTT. The full variable domain, with the rest looked up from reference TRBV5-5 and TRBJ2-3, is DAGVTQSPTHLIKTRGQQVTLRCSPISGHKSVSWYQQVLGQGPQFIFQYYEKEERGRGNFPDRFSARQFPNYSSELNVNALLLGDSALYLCASSLSRTSPQYFGPGTRLTVL.

This clone was observed a handful of times. The rearrangement links TRBV2 to TRBJ1-3; a possible D gene is TRBD1 (5 bases). V was shortened by 6 bases and J by 4 bases, with 19 bases between the two germline ends. CDR3 length equals 16 residues. Per germline, CDR1 SNHLY and CDR2 FYNNEI. CDR3 coding DNA: TGTGCCAGCAGCAGTACTACAGGTTTATCAGGAAACACCATATATTTT. The encoded protein is CASSSTTGLSGNTIYF. The whole variable domain, remainder taken from reference TRBV2 and TRBJ1-3, is EPEVTQTPSHQVTQMGQEVILRCVPISNHLYFYWYRQILGQKVEFLVSFYNNEISEKSEIFDDQFSVERPDGSNFTLKIRSTKLEDSAMYFCASSSTTGLSGNTIYFGEGSWLTVV.

The table lists this clone with a count of one. The genes are TRBV24-1 and TRBJ2-3; a possible D gene is TRBD1 (5 bases). Trimming left V 9 bases short and J 0 bases short, with 12 bases between. This CDR3 comprises 14 residues. Germline CDR1 is KGHDR and CDR2 is SFDVKD. CDR3 in amino acids: CATSMTASTDTQYF. Written as DNA, the CDR3 is TGTGCCACCTCAATGACAGCTAGCACAGATACGCAGTATTTT.

The chain is built from TRBV5-6 and TRBJ1-6, with TRBD1 as a possible D gene (5 bases). CDR1 and CDR2 from the germline V gene are SGHDT and YYEEEE. Trimming took off 4 bases at V and 5 bases at J, with 13 bases between the two ends. The CDR3 is 15 residues long. CDR3 region: CASSLGPKNNSPLHF. The CDR3, as DNA: TGTGCCAGCAGCCTGGGGCCGAAGAATAATTCACCCCTCCACTTT.

The chain couples TRBV7-2 to TRBJ2-7; 8 bases match TRBD1. CDR1 is SGHTA, CDR2 FQGNSA, per germline. The CDR3 runs to 15 residues. Trimming at V came to 1 base and at J to 2 bases, leaving 4 bases not matched to a gene. The CDR3 loop is CASSLGTGGTYEQYF. In DNA form, the CDR3 reads TGTGCCAGCAGCTTAGGTACAGGGGGGACCTACGAGCAGTACTTC.

V usage is TRBV18 and J usage is TRBJ1-2; TRBD1 agrees at 9 bases. The ends lost 5 bases at V and 0 bases at J; junction bases unmatched: 7. Germline V gene lookup returns CDR1 KGHSH and CDR2 LQKENI. The CDR3 length is 16 residues. The CDR3 reads CASSARTGAPNYGYTF. The CDR3 bases are TGTGCCAGCTCAGCCAGGACAGGGGCCCCTAACTATGGCTACACCTTC.

The chain joins TRBV25-1 to TRBJ2-3, with 7 bases aligning to TRBD1. This CDR3 is built from 14 residues. CDR1 is MGHDK, CDR2 SYGVNS, per germline. Losses at the gene ends were 3 bases for V and 4 bases for J; bases not matched to a gene: 4. The CDR3: CASSEGQRSDTQYF. The CDR3 DNA reads as TGTGCCAGCAGTGAGGGACAGAGGTCAGATACGCAGTATTTT.

V gene TRBV7-9 combines with J gene TRBJ2-7, with D perhaps matching TRBD2 (5 bases). Germline loops: CDR1 SEHNR, CDR2 FQNEAQ (reference sequence). Trimming stripped 3 bases from V and 0 bases from J, with 15 bases between. CDR3 size: 16 residues. DNA for the CDR3: TGTGCCAGCAGCTTCACCTTGACTACCCTCTCCTACGAGCAGTACTTC. Protein: CASSFTLTTLSYEQYF.

The V gene is TRBV7-9, the J gene TRBJ2-3; D not certain. CDR1 and CDR2 (germline): SEHNR, FQNEAQ (reference sequence). The V end lost 5 bases, the J end lost 0 bases, and 6 bases lay between the germline ends. The CDR3 has 13 amino acids. The CDR3 DNA sequence: TGTGCCAGCAGCGCCCGGAGCACAGATACGCAGTATTTT. Protein sequence: CASSARSTDTQYF.

The rearrangement uses TRBV5-4 and TRBJ2-5; a weak D match, TRBD1 (6 bases). The V gene's germline CDR1 is SGHNT and CDR2 YYREEE (reference sequence). Trimming cost V 3 bases and J 5 bases, with 11 bases left between them. The CDR3 is made up of 13 amino acids. DNA for the CDR3: TGTGCCAGCAGCTCACAGGGACGGGAGACCCAGTACTTC. It encodes CASSSQGRETQYF.

The chain recombines TRBV5-1 with TRBJ2-7; a possible D gene is TRBD2 (6 bases). The germline V gene encodes CDR1 SGHRS and CDR2 YFSETQ. This CDR3 comprises 15 residues. V shed 1 base and J shed 6 bases, with 17 bases lying between them. The CDR3 coding sequence is TGCGCCAGCAGCTTGAACACAGGTGAGGGAGGCGAGCAGTACTTC. This translates into CASSLNTGEGGEQYF.

This chain links TRBV19 with TRBJ1-1, with 7 bases matching TRBD1. The CDR3 has 13 residues. Unmatched junction bases numbered 10, after V lost 7 bases and J lost 8 bases. Germline CDR1 reads LNHDA; CDR2 reads SQIVND (reference sequence). In DNA form, the CDR3 reads TGTGCCAGTACCGGAACAGGGGTCAAGGAAGCTTTCTTT. It yields the protein CASTGTGVKEAFF.

The CDR3 loop reads CASSKGDRTFGYTF. The CDR3 nucleotides read TGTGCCAGTAGTAAGGGAGACAGGACGTTTGGCTACACCTTC. V is TRBV19 and J is TRBJ1-2, with D maybe TRBD1 (6 bases). Germline V gives CDR1 LNHDA, CDR2 SQIVND (reference sequence). The CDR3 contains 14 residues. Trimming stripped 4 bases from V and 7 bases from J, with 16 bases between.

V and J are TRBV7-2 and TRBJ2-3; TRBD2 is a possible D gene (5 bases). The CDR3 runs 18 residues. Germline V gene sequence: CDR1 SGHTA, CDR2 FQGNSA. The V and J ends lost 3 bases and 2 bases respectively, with 21 bases between them. DNA for the CDR3: TGTGCCAGCAGCTTCCCGCCTGGGAGTAGCGCCGCCACAGATACGCAGTATTTT. Protein: CASSFPPGSSAATDTQYF.

The chain has TRBV7-9 and TRBJ2-7, with D possibly matching TRBD2 (6 bases). Germline CDR1 SEHNR, CDR2 FQNEAQ (reference sequence). Trimming left V 5 bases short and J 4 bases short, with 15 bases between. The CDR3 loop spans 14 amino acids. CDR3: CASSLAGGGYEQYF. CDR3 sequence (DNA): TGTGCCAGCAGCCTGGCAGGTGGGGGGTACGAGCAGTACTTC. Using reference TRBV7-9 and TRBJ2-7 for the parts outside the CDR3, the full variable domain is DTGVSQNPRHKITKRGQNVTFRCDPISEHNRLYWYRQTLGQGPEFLTYFQNEAQLEKSRLLSDRFSAERPKGSFSTLEIQRTEQGDSAMYLCASSLAGGGYEQYFGPGTRLTVT.

The chain has TRBV27 and TRBJ1-5; 8 nucleotides line up with TRBD1. Germline V gives CDR1 MNHEY, CDR2 SMNVEV (reference sequence). The CDR3 has 15 residues. Trimming took 6 bases from V and 4 from J; bases not matched to a gene: 8. The CDR3 region has the DNA TGTGCCAGCAGCCGTGGACAGGGACCGAATCAGCCCCAGCATTTT. Protein product: CASSRGQGPNQPQHF.

The chain joins TRBV28 to TRBJ2-3; TRBD2 might be the D (6 bases). V was clipped by 8 bases and J by 4 bases, with 13 bases between them. Looked up from germline, CDR1 is MDHEN and CDR2 is SYDVKM. This CDR3 region has 13 residues. The CDR3 loop is CASRSRDSDTQYF. CDR3 nucleotide sequence: TGTGCCAGCCGTTCCAGGGACTCAGATACGCAGTATTTT.

This chain links TRBV18 with TRBJ2-7, with 11 bases lining up with TRBD1. J gave up 4 bases and V 6 bases, and 5 bases lay outside the gene matches. The CDR3 is 14 residues long. Germline V gene lookup returns CDR1 KGHSH and CDR2 LQKENI. The CDR3 bases are TGTGCCAGCTCCCGGGACAGGGGGACATACGAGCAGTACTTC. This sequence encodes CASSRDRGTYEQYF.

The chain uses TRBV18 and TRBJ2-5; the D is unclear. In germline, CDR1 is KGHSH, CDR2 LQKENI. CDR3 length equals 14 residues. V was clipped by 0 bases and J by 1 base, with 6 bases between them. The CDR3 sequence is CASSPPTVQETQYF. The CDR3, as DNA: TGTGCCAGCTCACCACCAACGGTCCAAGAGACCCAGTACTTC.

The chain employs TRBV10-3 and TRBJ2-3; weak D call: TRBD1 (5 bases). The ends were cut back, 5 bases at V and 0 bases at J, with 12 bases in the middle. This CDR3 contains 15 residues. Germline CDR1 is ENHRY and CDR2 is SYGVKD. In DNA, the CDR3 is TGTGCCATCAGTTCACAGGAGACTAGCACAGATACGCAGTATTTT. It yields the protein CAISSQETSTDTQYF.